This is a list of T cell receptor beta chains from one sample in a study of control samples from healthy donors and cancer patients. Repertoires were generated with immunoSEQ multiplex PCR, while TCRdb's copy carries only in-frame clones and drops some. The sample consists of about 120,000 clones, 85% to 90% of them appearing once. The specimen sequenced was PBMCs. The receptors stem from an older woman with lung cancer. The CDR3 runs from the conserved cysteine through the conserved F or W. Fields, in order: V gene, D gene, clone size, J gene, CDR3 DNA, CDR3 protein. A D gene is named only where the DNA matches it firmly. The size of a clone is reported for some rows only, either as once, few or many, or as a class for expanded clones.

V: TRBV6-5; D: NA; size: NA; J: TRBJ2-7; DNA: TGTGCCAGCACCCCCTTGGGGGCGTACGAGCAGTACTTC; CDR3: CASTPLGAYEQYF
V: TRBV18; D: NA; size: NA; J: TRBJ1-1; DNA: TGTGCCAGCTCACGCGAGGGGACTGAAGCTTTCTTT; CDR3: CASSREGTEAFF
V: TRBV12-3/TRBV12-4; D: NA; size: NA; J: TRBJ1-2; DNA: TGTGCCAGCAGTTTGGATGGCTATGGCTACACCTTC; CDR3: CASSLDGYGYTF
V: TRBV7-2; D: TRBD1; size: NA; J: TRBJ2-5; DNA: TGTGCCAGCAGCATCCGGGACAGGGGATACTTC; CDR3: CASSIRDRGYF
V: TRBV4-1; D: NA; size: NA; J: TRBJ1-2; DNA: TGCGCCAGCAGCCAAGGAACTCAGGGAATCTATGGCTACACCTTC; CDR3: CASSQGTQGIYGYTF
V: TRBV7-3; D: TRBD1; size: NA; J: TRBJ1-2; DNA: TGTGCCAGCAGCCCCGATCCGACAGGGACTGGCTACACCTTC; CDR3: CASSPDPTGTGYTF
V: TRBV5-1; D: NA; size: once; J: TRBJ2-6; DNA: TGCGCCAGCAATCGTGGGGGCGACTCTGGGGCCAACGTCCTGACTTTC; CDR3: CASNRGGDSGANVLTF
V: TRBV6-1; D: NA; size: NA; J: TRBJ1-6; DNA: TGTGCCAGCGGGGAAGCAGGTGCGACTAATTCACCCCTCCACTTT; CDR3: CASGEAGATNSPLHF
V: TRBV9; D: NA; size: NA; J: TRBJ1-1; DNA: TGTGCCAGCAGCAGTGTAGGGGCCTACCGGAACACTGAAGCTTTCTTT; CDR3: CASSSVGAYRNTEAFF
V: TRBV19; D: NA; size: NA; J: TRBJ2-1; DNA: TGTGCCAGTAGTATAATCGGAACTGAGCAGTTCTTC; CDR3: CASSIIGTEQFF
V: TRBV20-1; D: NA; size: NA; J: TRBJ2-1; DNA: TGCAGTGCTAGTAGCGATTTCTACAATGAGCAGTTCTTC; CDR3: CSASSDFYNEQFF
V: TRBV5-4; D: TRBD1; size: NA; J: TRBJ2-5; DNA: TGTGCCAGCAGCGTGACAGGGGGGATACAAGAGACCCAGTACTTC; CDR3: CASSVTGGIQETQYF
V: TRBV5-8; D: NA; size: NA; J: TRBJ1-4; DNA: TGTGCCAGCAGCTTGGCCTACAGGGTGCGGGCTAATGAAAAACTGTTTTTT; CDR3: CASSLAYRVRANEKLFF
V: TRBV6-5; D: NA; size: NA; J: TRBJ1-2; DNA: TGTGCCAGCGTCTGGAATGGCTACACCTTC; CDR3: CASVWNGYTF
V: TRBV6-2/TRBV6-3; D: TRBD1; size: NA; J: TRBJ2-7; DNA: TGTGCCAGCAGTAAACGCGGGGACAGGGACCACGAGCAGTACTTC; CDR3: CASSKRGDRDHEQYF
V: TRBV15; D: TRBD1; size: once; J: TRBJ2-7; DNA: TGTGCCACCAGCCCAGGGACAGGAGGATCCTACGAGCAGTACTTC; CDR3: CATSPGTGGSYEQYF
V: TRBV14; D: NA; size: NA; J: TRBJ2-3; DNA: TGTGCCAGCAGCCACCAAACCGGACACGGCTTGAGGGCAGATACGCAGTATTTT; CDR3: CASSHQTGHGLRADTQYF